This is a list of T cell receptor beta chains from one sample in a study of blood T cell repertoires in COVID-19. Measured with immunoSEQ multiplex PCR; TCRdb has only the in-frame clones, and not every one. Of tens of thousands of clones listed, approximately 90% were seen once; the top ten hold approximately 8.8%. The sequenced sample consisted of peripheral blood. The receptor set was obtained from a human donor with active COVID-19. The donor label of this sample is uncertain. The CDR3 runs from the conserved cysteine through the conserved F or W. The D gene is left open where the match is weak. The size of a clone is reported for some rows only, either as once, few or many, or as a class for expanded clones.

cdr3_nt cdr3_aa j_call d_call clone_size v_call
TGTGCCAGCAGCTCCGACATGAATTCACCCCTCCACTTT CASSSDMNSPLHF TRBJ1-6 . . TRBV11-3
TGTGCCAGCAGTCTCGGGACTAGCGGGAGGCCCTGGGATACGCAGTATTTT CASSLGTSGRPWDTQYF TRBJ2-3 TRBD2 . TRBV28
TGTGCCAGCAGTGCCTTAGGAGCGGTATCCTACAATGAGCAGTTCTTC CASSALGAVSYNEQFF TRBJ2-1 . . TRBV6-1
TGTGCCAGCTCACCTACAGGGAACTACAATGAGCAGTTCTTC CASSPTGNYNEQFF TRBJ2-1 . . TRBV18
TGTGCCAGCAGTTCCTGGACTAGCGGGGGGGCCCCGGACACCGGGGAGCTGTTTTTT CASSSWTSGGAPDTGELFF TRBJ2-2 TRBD2 . TRBV6-2/TRBV6-3
TGTGCCAGCAGCTTGTTGGCACCTTATGGCTACACCTTC CASSLLAPYGYTF TRBJ1-2 . . TRBV7-2
TGTGCCAGCAGTTTTGCACAATCCTATGGCTACACCTTC CASSFAQSYGYTF TRBJ1-2 . . TRBV27
TGTGCCAGCAGCTTGGGAAGTGCGGATTCACCCCTCCACTTT CASSLGSADSPLHF TRBJ1-6 . once TRBV5-6
TGTGCCAGCAGCGGGACAGGGGCCAGCTCCTACAATGAGCAGTTCTTC CASSGTGASSYNEQFF TRBJ2-1 TRBD1 . TRBV7-9
TGTGCCAGCAGCGCTCGAACGGCGGGATCGTACAATGAGCAGTTCTTC CASSARTAGSYNEQFF TRBJ2-1 . . TRBV7-6
TGTGCCAGCAGCGAGGGGGGGAACTATGGCTACACCTTC CASSEGGNYGYTF TRBJ1-2 . . TRBV7-9
TGTGCCAGCAGCTTATCAGGGTCCCACGAGCAGTACTTC CASSLSGSHEQYF TRBJ2-7 . once TRBV7-9
TGTGCCAGTAGTACCCCCCGTAGGGGTGAGCAGTTCTTC CASSTPRRGEQFF TRBJ2-1 . . TRBV19
TGTGCCAGCAGCCAGAACGGGGAGCTGTTTTTT CASSQNGELFF TRBJ2-2 . . TRBV7-6
TGTGCCAGCAGTGACCCGGGACTAGCGGGAGGCGCCTCCTACGAGCAGTACTTC CASSDPGLAGGASYEQYF TRBJ2-7 TRBD2 . TRBV2
TGTGCCAGCAGCTCTTTCGGGACTCTACCCCTTTACAATGAGCAGTTCTTC CASSSFGTLPLYNEQFF TRBJ2-1 . once TRBV7-2
TGCAGTGCTAGTCTGCAGGTGAACACTGAAGCTTTCTTT CSASLQVNTEAFF TRBJ1-1 . once TRBV20-1
TGCGCCAGCAGCCAAGGTGGGGCGTTTGCCCCAGATACGCAGTATTTT CASSQGGAFAPDTQYF TRBJ2-3 . few TRBV4-1
TGCAGCGTCGAGACCCGGGACAGGTTTACCTACGAGCAGTACTTC CSVETRDRFTYEQYF TRBJ2-7 TRBD1 . TRBV29-1
TGTGCCAGCAGTTCCGACAGGGGGGACGAAAAACTGTTTTTT CASSSDRGDEKLFF TRBJ1-4 TRBD1 . TRBV7-9
TGCGCCAGCAGCCGCAGGGTGCCGGGGGGTGTAGGCTCCTACAATGAGCAGTTCTTC CASSRRVPGGVGSYNEQFF TRBJ2-1 TRBD2 . TRBV5-1
TGTGCCAGCGGGGCAACAAGGGGGCCGAACACTGAAGCTTTCTTT CASGATRGPNTEAFF TRBJ1-1 TRBD1 . TRBV2
TGTGCCTGGAGGGGACCGGGACAGTCCTTCTCCTATAATTCACCCCTCCACTTT CAWRGPGQSFSYNSPLHF TRBJ1-6 TRBD1 . TRBV30
TGCGCCAGCAGCCAAGAAGCGGTCCTGGGGGCCAACGTCCTGACTTTC CASSQEAVLGANVLTF TRBJ2-6 . . TRBV4-3
TGTGCCTGGAGTCGGAGAGGTACCGGGGAGCTGTTTTTT CAWSRRGTGELFF TRBJ2-2 . . TRBV30
TGTGCCAGCAGCCCCTCCATCGCGGCCGAGCAGTACTTC CASSPSIAAEQYF TRBJ2-7 . . TRBV7-9
TGTGCCAGCAGTTACTTACAAGAGACCCAGTACTTC CASSYLQETQYF TRBJ2-5 . . TRBV6-2/TRBV6-3
TGTGCCAGCAGCTCCGGGACTAGCGGGGGGTCTAGCACAGATACGCAGTATTTT CASSSGTSGGSSTDTQYF TRBJ2-3 TRBD2 . TRBV13
TGTGCCAGCAGTTCCCCGAGACAGGCTAACTATGGCTACACCTTC CASSSPRQANYGYTF TRBJ1-2 . . TRBV28
TGTGCCACCACGACTAGCGTCAGGGATACGCAGTATTTT CATTTSVRDTQYF TRBJ2-3 TRBD2 . TRBV10-3
TGCGCCAGCAGCCCCCGGGCACTAGCGGGAGTGCCCATCGAGCAGTACTTC CASSPRALAGVPIEQYF TRBJ2-7 TRBD2 . TRBV4-3
TGTGCCAGCAGCCAGGGAGGGGGAGCAACTGAAGCTTTCTTT CASSQGGGATEAFF TRBJ1-1 . . TRBV3-1/TRBV3-2
TGTGCCAGCAGTTACCAGGGACAGGGGGGGGACACTGAAGCTTTCTTT CASSYQGQGGDTEAFF TRBJ1-1 TRBD1 . TRBV6-5
TGTGCCAGCAGTTTCCTACAGGGTACCCTATATTTT CASSFLQGTLYF TRBJ1-3 . . TRBV6-6
TGTGCCAGTAGTCCCTCTAGCGGGGGGATTTACAATGAGCAGTTCTTC CASSPSSGGIYNEQFF TRBJ2-1 TRBD2 . TRBV19
TGTGCCAGTAGTCCAGGACTAGCCGCTGGGGAGCTGTTTTTT CASSPGLAAGELFF TRBJ2-2 TRBD2 . TRBV19
TGCAGCGCGCTAACTAGCGGGGGTTCCTACAATGAGCAGTTCTTC CSALTSGGSYNEQFF TRBJ2-1 TRBD2 . TRBV29-1
TGTGCCAGCTTCGGGTTAAGGACAGGGCATACCGGGGAGCTGTTTTTT CASFGLRTGHTGELFF TRBJ2-2 TRBD1 . TRBV7-8
TGCGCCAGCAGCCAAGAGGTCGGTAGCGGGAGGGCCGACGAGCAGTACTTC CASSQEVGSGRADEQYF TRBJ2-7 TRBD2 few TRBV4-1
TGCGCCAGCAGCTTGGGGGTGGGACAGACTAACACCGGGGAGCTGTTTTTT CASSLGVGQTNTGELFF TRBJ2-2 TRBD1 . TRBV5-1
TGTGCCAGCAGTCTCCAACGGTCTGGAAACACCATATATTTT CASSLQRSGNTIYF TRBJ1-3 . . TRBV6-5
TGTGCCAGCAGTCCCCCGACGGGGGTGGACAATTCACCCCTCCACTTT CASSPPTGVDNSPLHF TRBJ1-6 . . TRBV28
TGTGCCAGCAGCCATCCCGGGACTCCCAGGGACACCTTC CASSHPGTPRDTF TRBJ1-2 . few TRBV11-2
TGCGCCAGCAGGGGACTAGCGGGCGTCTACAATGAGCAGTTCTTC CASRGLAGVYNEQFF TRBJ2-1 TRBD2 . TRBV10-2
TGTGCCAGCTCACCGGACAGGGGGCTGTATGGCTACACCTTC CASSPDRGLYGYTF TRBJ1-2 TRBD1 . TRBV18
TGTGCCAGCAGTGGCCTCCCTGGGACAGGGATCAACTACGAGCAGTACTTC CASSGLPGTGINYEQYF TRBJ2-7 TRBD1 few TRBV25-1
TGTGCCAGCAGCGGTCGGACAGGGGCCACTGAAGCTTTCTTT CASSGRTGATEAFF TRBJ1-1 TRBD1 . TRBV5-6
TGTGCCAGCTCACCAGGAGGGAAGAGTAACTATGGCTACACCTTC CASSPGGKSNYGYTF TRBJ1-2 . . TRBV18
TGTGCCAGCAGTCCTCGGGGGGACCCCGAGACCCAGTACTTC CASSPRGDPETQYF TRBJ2-5 TRBD2 . TRBV27
TGTGCCTGGAGTGTCTCAGCCCCCCGGGGGGAGCAGTTCTTC CAWSVSAPRGEQFF TRBJ2-1 . . TRBV30
TGCGCCAGCAGCTTGGACTATTCCAGTGAGCAGTTCTTC CASSLDYSSEQFF TRBJ2-1 . . TRBV5-1